This TCR beta chain comes out of a study of CD4 T cells in relation to SARS-CoV-2 and coronaviruses. Study background: Of the patients, under 10 were male, 4 female, two Hispanic. Study conclusions and caveats: Crossreactive clones expanded significantly less to SARS-CoV-2 than monoreactive clones.

A remark on this clone: The target antigen is unknown.

The V gene end was trimmed by 4 bases and the J gene end by 7 bases; junction bases not matched to a gene: 5. CDR3 size: 14 residues. Germline V gives CDR1 SGDLS, CDR2 YYNGEE. Naive and memory CD4+ T cells were cultured with CEF, then survey-sequenced. Produced via immunoSEQ multiplex PCR; TCRdb's table is partial and in-frame only. This sample has some 35,000 clones; roughly 84% occur once, and the top ten carry approximately 5%. Sorted naive or memory CD4+ cells met CEF peptides for over 8 days. This chain joins TRBV9 and TRBJ1-4; 9 bases are shared with TRBD1. This TCR derives from an adult with COVID-19. The sample was naive CD4+ T cells from PBMCs, cultured in vitro. The subset: naive CD4+ T cells isolated by negative enrichment. The CDR3 loop reads CASSPTGGGEKLFF. CDR3 bases: TGTGCCAGCAGCCCGACAGGGGGTGGTGAAAAACTGTTTTTT.